Included here is one T cell receptor (beta chain) sequence, with context. Its antigen remains unknown. The data are from a study of CD4+ T cells in melanoma. General study points: Diverse differentiation states were reported for melanoma neoantigen-specific CD4+ T cells.

Method: immunoSEQ multiplex PCR; TCRdb's copy keeps in-frame clones and lacks some. The sample lists over 100,000 clones; 92% were seen once. The CDR3 covers 14 residues. The ends lost 1 base at V and 6 bases at J; junction bases unmatched: 4. Germline-derived CDR1 and CDR2 are SGHTA and FQGNSA. The chain joins TRBV7-2 to TRBJ2-3, with 7 bases aligning to TRBD2. The sample taken for sequencing was peripheral blood. The sequence was obtained from a human donor with melanoma. CDR3 nucleotide sequence: TGTGCCAGCAGCTTAGTGGGGGGGGAGGATACGCAGTATTTT. This gives the protein CASSLVGGEDTQYF.